These 25 T cell receptor beta chains were all obtained from the same sample, sequenced in a study of shared clonotypes between healthy human individuals. Repertoires were generated with immunoSEQ multiplex PCR, while TCRdb's copy carries only in-frame clones and drops some. The data show millions of clones, about 95% seen once. The naive CD8 fraction comprised CD45RO-negative cells positively selected for CCR7 and excluded terminally differentiated effector memory CD45RA+ cells. Sequenced material: naive CD8+ T cells sorted from blood. The receptors originated from a man aged 18 to 29 in good health.

This clone was observed once. V gene TRBV2 combines with J gene TRBJ2-7; D gene uncertain. The CDR3 is 13 residues long. The V end lost 0 bases, the J end lost 6 bases, and 9 bases lay between the germline ends. Germline-derived CDR1 and CDR2 are SNHLY and FYNNEI. The CDR3 coding sequence is TGTGCCAGCAGTGAAGCGCAAGGGTTCGAGCAGTACTTC. Protein product: CASSEAQGFEQYF.

With regard to this clone: This sample includes further DNA sequences coding for the same CDR3. The J gene is TRBJ2-3, the V gene TRBV29-1; D possibly corresponds to TRBD1 (6 bases). Looked up from germline, CDR1 is SQVTM and CDR2 is ANQGSEA. V lost 3 bases, J lost 3 bases, and 7 bases lay in between. CDR3 length equals 12 residues. In DNA form, the CDR3 reads TGCAGCGTTGATACAGGGACAGATACGCAGTATTTT. Protein: CSVDTGTDTQYF.

The chain combines TRBV12-5 with TRBJ2-1, with no clear D. The germline CDR1 and CDR2 sequences are LGHNT and FRNRAP. Trimming left V 7 bases short and J 3 bases short, with 16 bases between. This CDR3 comprises 15 residues. This chain's CDR3 is CASVQVVGRYNEQFF. DNA for the CDR3: TGTGCTAGTGTTCAGGTTGTCGGGCGCTACAATGAGCAGTTCTTC.

The rearrangement links TRBV29-1 to TRBJ1-1; no reliable D call. V shed 3 bases and J shed 6 bases, with 11 bases lying between them. There are 12 residues in the CDR3. Germline CDR1 reads SQVTM; CDR2 reads ANQGSEA. The DNA for the CDR3 is TGCAGCGTTGACGGGCTCGGGGCTGAAGCTTTCTTT. It codes for CSVDGLGAEAFF.

The chain couples TRBV9 to TRBJ2-7, with D perhaps TRBD1 (6 bases). Trimming removed 3 bases from V and 4 bases from J, with 14 bases in between. Per the germline V gene, CDR1 is SGDLS and CDR2 is YYNGEE. The CDR3 contains 14 residues. The DNA for the CDR3 is TGTGCCAGCAGCGCCGGACAGAACCCTTACGAGCAGTACTTC. Protein: CASSAGQNPYEQYF.

The chain couples TRBV4-3 to TRBJ1-6; TRBD1 is a possible D gene (6 bases). This CDR3 has 16 residues. Germline V CDR1 and CDR2: LGHNA, YSLEER. V lost 0 bases to trimming and J lost 6 bases, with 12 bases between them. The DNA of the CDR3 is TGCGCCAGCAGCCAAGACCCGGGGGCAGGTAATTCACCCCTCCACTTT. Amino acid sequence: CASSQDPGAGNSPLHF.

The chain combines TRBV28 with TRBJ2-7; the D is unclear. Germline CDR1 and CDR2: MDHEN and SYDVKM. CDR3 size: 14 residues. V was pared by 5 bases and J by 2 bases, with 13 bases between. The CDR3, as DNA: TGTGCCAGCAGTGTCACTGGTTCTACCTACGAGCAGTACTTC. Protein sequence: CASSVTGSTYEQYF.

The J gene is TRBJ2-5, the V gene TRBV15; D remains unclear. CDR1 and CDR2 from the germline V gene are LNHNV and YYDKDF (reference sequence). This CDR3 contains 12 residues. With 0 bases removed from V and 4 bases from J, the gap between germline ends came to 3 bases. CDR3 amino acids: CATSRDRETQYF. The DNA for the CDR3 is TGTGCCACCAGCAGAGATCGAGAGACCCAGTACTTC.

This rearrangement joins TRBV19 to TRBJ2-1; TRBD1 is a possible D gene (5 bases). In germline, CDR1 is LNHDA, CDR2 SQIVND (reference sequence). V gave up 3 bases and J gave up 9 bases, with 15 bases separating them. This CDR3 is 14 amino acids long. CDR3 sequence (DNA): TGTGCCAGTAGTATGGGTTCTCCTCAGGGTGAGCAGTTCTTC. Its translation is CASSMGSPQGEQFF. Supplemented by reference TRBV19 and TRBJ2-1, the full variable domain reads DGGITQSPKYLFRKEGQNVTLSCEQNLNHDAMYWYRQDPGQGLRLIYYSQIVNDFQKGDIAEGYSVSREKKESFPLTVTSAQKNPTAFYLCASSMGSPQGEQFFGPGTRLTVL.

The rearrangement links TRBV5-1 to TRBJ2-7, with 8 bases lining up with TRBD1. The trim removed 4 bases at V and 5 bases at J, leaving 11 bases unmatched. This CDR3 has 15 amino acids. Germline CDR1 reads SGHRS; CDR2 reads YFSETQ. The CDR3 DNA is TGCGCCAGCAGCGGTAGTGGACAGGGAACCCACGAGCAGTACTTC. It yields the protein CASSGSGQGTHEQYF.

This chain connects TRBV5-8 to TRBJ2-5; TRBD2 matches at 8 bases. The CDR3 sequence is 15 residues long. With V trimmed by 10 bases and J by 0 bases, 11 bases remained unmatched. Germline-derived CDR1 and CDR2 are SGHTS and YDEGEE. CDR3 DNA sequence: TGTGCCCTCCCCGGTGCGGGGGGCTACCAAGAGACCCAGTACTTC. Translating it yields CALPGAGGYQETQYF.

Concerning this clone itself: Since the CDR3 does not end with the conserved phenylalanine or tryptophan, this likely comes from a read error. It is unclear where the CDR3 begins or ends on the DNA, so no DNA is shown, and the CDR3 is as TCRdb lists it. J is TRBJ2-3 and V is TRBV11-1. With termini counted, the CDR3 has 11 amino acids. Germline values: CDR1 SGHAT, CDR2 FQDESV (reference sequence). The chain's CDR3 is CASSLLGRCEV.

The V and J genes are TRBV7-9 and TRBJ1-5; 12 positions agree with TRBD1. Per the germline V gene, CDR1 is SEHNR and CDR2 is FQNEAQ (reference sequence). CDR3 length: 19 amino acids. J was trimmed by 3 bases and V by 1 base; bases with no gene match: 10. DNA of the CDR3: TGTGCCAGCAGCTTAGTGTTCTCCGGGACAGGGGGCGTCAATCAGCCCCAGCATTTT. This codes for CASSLVFSGTGGVNQPQHF.

The chain is built from TRBV9 and TRBJ2-5, with no clear D. Per germline, CDR1 SGDLS and CDR2 YYNGEE. Trimming left V 2 bases short and J 2 bases short, with 7 bases between. This CDR3 has 13 amino acids. This chain's CDR3 is CASSVHGQETQYF. In nucleotides, the CDR3 is TGTGCCAGCAGCGTCCACGGGCAAGAGACCCAGTACTTC.

This clone was found once. V and J are TRBV27 and TRBJ1-1, with 7 positions matching TRBD1. V trimming: 4 bases; J trimming: 1 base; junction bases outside the gene matches: 3. The CDR3 spans 14 residues. Germline V CDR1 and CDR2: MNHEY, SMNVEV (reference sequence). CDR3 DNA: TGTGCCAGCAGTTGGGACAGAACGAACACTGAAGCTTTCTTT. This gives the protein CASSWDRTNTEAFF.

This sequence joins TRBV7-9 and TRBJ2-7; TRBD2 is a possible D gene (5 bases). This CDR3 is 15 amino acids long. With 1 base removed from V and 5 bases from J, the gap between germline ends came to 15 bases. The germline V gene encodes CDR1 SEHNR and CDR2 FQNEAQ (reference sequence). The CDR3, as DNA: TGTGCCAGCAGCTTAGTTGAGGGCCCCCCGGACGAGCAGTACTTC. This encodes CASSLVEGPPDEQYF.

The chain joins TRBV30 to TRBJ2-2; weak D call: TRBD1 (6 bases). CDR3 length equals 12 residues. Germline CDR1 reads GTSNPN; CDR2 reads SVGIG (reference sequence). Deletions cut 5 bases from V and 7 bases from J, with 11 bases between. CDR3 bases: TGTGCCTGGGGGCAGGGGAACGGGGAGCTGTTTTTT. The encoded protein is CAWGQGNGELFF.

The gene calls are TRBV5-4 and TRBJ2-1; D remains unclear. The CDR3 is made up of 16 amino acids. Trimming took off 0 bases at V and 8 bases at J, with 18 bases between the two ends. The germline V gene encodes CDR1 SGHNT and CDR2 YYREEE (reference sequence). CDR3 residues: CASSLVGGPPKDEQFF. The CDR3 nucleotides are TGTGCCAGCAGCTTGGTGGGCGGTCCGCCAAAGGATGAGCAGTTCTTC. The whole variable domain, filled in from reference TRBV5-4 and TRBJ2-1, reads ETGVTQSPTHLIKTRGQQVTLRCSSQSGHNTVSWYQQALGQGPQFIFQYYREEENGRGNFPPRFSGLQFPNYSSELNVNALELDDSALYLCASSLVGGPPKDEQFFGPGTRLTVL.

The chain has TRBV30 and TRBJ1-5; 8 nucleotides agree with TRBD1. Trimming removed 2 bases from V and 5 bases from J; junction bases left unmatched: 5. The CDR3 is 14 amino acids. The germline gives CDR1 GTSNPN, CDR2 SVGIG (reference sequence). The CDR3 sequence is CAWSPNRGYQPQHF. Written as DNA, the CDR3 is TGTGCCTGGAGTCCAAACAGGGGGTATCAGCCCCAGCATTTT.

The gene calls are TRBV29-1 and TRBJ1-2, with D perhaps TRBD1 (5 bases). Trimming removed 4 bases at V and 2 bases at J, with 14 bases between. Looked up from germline, CDR1 is SQVTM and CDR2 is ANQGSEA. This CDR3 is 14 amino acids long. CDR3 DNA sequence: TGCAGCGTTGTGGGTCCCCAGGGAAACTATGGCTACACCTTC. This gives the protein CSVVGPQGNYGYTF.

The gene calls are TRBV7-9 and TRBJ2-7, with D tentatively TRBD2 (6 bases). Trimming shortened V by 4 bases and J by 3 bases, and 13 bases separated the two germline ends. The germline CDR1 and CDR2 sequences are SEHNR and FQNEAQ (reference sequence). The CDR3 length is 14 residues. The CDR3 reads CASSYGGSGYEQYF. The CDR3 bases are TGTGCCAGCAGCTATGGGGGGTCTGGCTACGAGCAGTACTTC.

The J gene is TRBJ2-1, the V gene TRBV7-2, with TRBD2 identical over 8 bases. Germline lookup yields CDR1 SGHTA and CDR2 FQGNSA. CDR3 length: 14 amino acids. The V gene end was trimmed by 5 bases and the J gene end by 7 bases; junction bases not matched to a gene: 7. The chain's CDR3 is CASSPGLEVNEQFF. The DNA for the CDR3 is TGTGCCAGCAGCCCGGGACTAGAAGTTAATGAGCAGTTCTTC.

The gene calls are TRBV28 and TRBJ2-3; 10 nucleotides line up with TRBD2. After removal of 3 bases from V and 0 bases from J, the junction contained 9 bases not matched to a gene. The CDR3 is 18 amino acids. CDR1 is MDHEN and CDR2 is SYDVKM in the germline V gene. CDR3 in amino acids: CASSLALGLAESTDTQYF. The CDR3 DNA sequence: TGTGCCAGCAGTTTGGCGCTCGGACTAGCGGAAAGCACAGATACGCAGTATTTT. The whole variable domain, filled in from reference TRBV28 and TRBJ2-3, reads DVKVTQSSRYLVKRTGEKVFLECVQDMDHENMFWYRQDPGLGLRLIYFSYDVKMKEKGDIPEGYSVSREKKERFSLILESASTNQTSMYLCASSLALGLAESTDTQYFGPGTRLTVL.

In this sample, this clone turned up once. DNA for the CDR3: TGTGCCAGCAGCTTGGGTCAGCCTGTATTCCTGACTTTC. As protein: CASSLGQPVFLTF. The rearrangement links TRBV11-2 to TRBJ2-6, with unresolved D. There are 13 residues in the CDR3. Trimming left V 3 bases short and J 14 bases short, with 14 bases between. Germline V gene lookup returns CDR1 SGHAT and CDR2 FQNNGV. The complete variable domain, with remaining parts taken from reference TRBV11-2 and TRBJ2-6, reads EAGVAQSPRYKIIEKRQSVAFWCNPISGHATLYWYQQILGQGPKLLIQFQNNGVVDDSQLPKDRFSAERLKGVDSTLKIQPAKLEDSAVYLCASSLGQPVFLTFGAGSRLTVL.

The rearrangement uses TRBV4-1 and TRBJ1-1; D is perhaps TRBD1 (5 bases). The CDR3 is made up of 15 amino acids. Germline V gene data show CDR1 as MGHRA and CDR2 as YSYEKL. V was pared by 3 bases and J by 6 bases, with 17 bases between. The CDR3 nucleotides are TGCGCCAGCAGCCACGGGCCCAGGGAAAGGGCTGAAGCTTTCTTT. It encodes CASSHGPRERAEAFF.